The 15 T cell receptor beta chains given below trace back to one sample, sequenced in a study of CD8+CD57+ T cells in acquired aplastic anemia. The study profiled TCR beta VDJ and CDR3 using genomic DNA as template. Each CDR3 protein is one row after TCRdb ran MiXCR on the reads. Of some 200,000 distinct CDR3 sequences listed, approximately 60% were seen once; the top ten hold about 29%. The sequencing input was sorted CD4+, CD8+, or CD8+CD57+ T cells (not recorded which) from PBMCs. All receptors derive from a human donor in good health.

The table lists this clonotype with a count of one. The chain has TRBV6-1 and TRBJ2-5; a possible D gene is TRBD2 (5 bases). Trimming removed 2 bases from V and 5 bases from J, with 6 bases in between. From germline, CDR1 is MNHNS and CDR2 SASEGT. The CDR3 totals 12 residues. The chain's CDR3 is CASSERRETQYF. The CDR3 DNA is TGTGCCAGCAGTGAACGGAGGGAGACCCAGTACTTC.

The chain is built from TRBV6-5 and TRBJ2-3, with D hard to call. Germline V gene data show CDR1 as MNHEY and CDR2 as SVGAGI. This CDR3 comprises 12 residues. The V gene lost 6 bases and the J gene lost 7 bases, with 11 bases spanning the gap. The chain's CDR3 is CASSPRAHTQYF. CDR3 nucleotide sequence: TGTGCCAGCAGCCCTCGGGCCCATACGCAGTATTTT.

At least ten counts were recorded for this clonotype. The V gene is TRBV7-9, the J gene TRBJ1-2, with a possible D match to TRBD1 (5 bases). The CDR3 spans 13 residues. Trimming shortened V by 2 bases and J by 4 bases, and 8 bases separated the two germline ends. The germline gives CDR1 SEHNR, CDR2 FQNEAQ (reference sequence). The CDR3: CASSLQGSYGYTF. The CDR3 bases are TGTGCCAGCAGCTTACAGGGTAGCTATGGCTACACCTTC. Together with reference TRBV7-9 and TRBJ1-2, the CDR3 gives the full variable domain: DTGVSQNPRHKITKRGQNVTFRCDPISEHNRLYWYRQTLGQGPEFLTYFQNEAQLEKSRLLSDRFSAERPKGSFSTLEIQRTEQGDSAMYLCASSLQGSYGYTFGSGTRLTVV.

This clonotype was detected ten times or more. This CDR3 reads CASSESATTMNTGELFF. DNA for the CDR3: TGTGCCAGCAGTGAATCCGCCACCACGATGAACACCGGGGAGCTGTTTTTT. The J gene is TRBJ2-2, the V gene TRBV6-1, with unresolved D. The CDR3 covers 17 residues. The germline gives CDR1 MNHNS, CDR2 SASEGT. Trimming pared 2 bases from V and 1 base from J, leaving 14 bases between.

A remark on this clonotype: The junction departs from the called germline gene at one end, perhaps through a read error. The chain recombines TRBV7-2 with TRBJ2-5, with D perhaps given as TRBD1 or TRBD2 (5 bases each). This CDR3 has 11 residues. Looked up from germline, CDR1 is SGHTA and CDR2 is FQGNSA. As DNA, the CDR3 is TGTGCCAGCAGCTTTCCGGGACCCATTGCCTTC. Encoded protein: CASSFPGPIAF.

The rearrangement uses TRBV5-1 and TRBJ2-7; TRBD1 agrees at 9 bases. Germline loops: CDR1 SGHRS, CDR2 YFSETQ. V shed 4 bases, J shed 4 bases, and the junction held 9 bases outside the gene matches. This CDR3 is built from 15 residues. The CDR3 here is CASSPNPTGGYEQYF. The DNA of the CDR3 is TGCGCCAGCAGCCCGAATCCGACAGGGGGGTACGAGCAGTACTTC.

This clonotype was detected many times. The V and J genes are TRBV9 and TRBJ2-1; 7 bases align to TRBD2. The CDR3 totals 12 residues. Germline loops: CDR1 SGDLS, CDR2 YYNGEE. J was trimmed by 10 bases and V by 0 bases; bases with no gene match: 1. In DNA form, the CDR3 reads TGTGCCAGCAGCGTAGGGGGAGGGGAGCAGTTCTTC. Translated, it gives CASSVGGGEQFF. The variable domain in full, completed from reference TRBV9 and TRBJ2-1, reads DSGVTQTPKHLITATGQRVTLRCSPRSGDLSVYWYQQSLDQGLQFLIQYYNGEERAKGNILERFSAQQFPDLHSELNLSSLELGDSALYFCASSVGGGEQFFGPGTRLTVL.

The chain couples TRBV20-1 to TRBJ2-3; 7 positions match TRBD1. Per germline, CDR1 DFQATT and CDR2 SNEGSKA (reference sequence). The CDR3 extends over 13 amino acids. The CDR3 DNA reads TGCAGCACCGGGACAGACGGAACAGATACGCAGTATTTT. Its translation is CSTGTDGTDTQYF.

The chain combines TRBV19 with TRBJ1-6; no firm D call. Germline values: CDR1 LNHDA, CDR2 SQIVND (reference sequence). The CDR3 sequence is 15 residues long. Trimming stripped 4 bases from V and 6 bases from J, with 13 bases between. Here the CDR3 reads CASSTDAWPNSPLHF. The CDR3 DNA sequence: TGTGCCAGTAGTACCGACGCGTGGCCTAATTCACCCCTCCACTTT.

J is TRBJ1-5 and V is TRBV5-6; D is possibly TRBD1 (6 bases). With 2 bases removed from V and 3 bases from J, the gap between germline ends came to 12 bases. CDR3 length equals 15 residues. Germline values: CDR1 SGHDT, CDR2 YYEEEE. The DNA of the CDR3 is TGTGCCAGCAGCTTAATGGACAGACTCAATCAGCCCCAGCATTTT. Translation gives CASSLMDRLNQPQHF.

The V gene is TRBV9, the J gene TRBJ2-1; D ambiguous. This CDR3 is built from 15 residues. With 4 bases removed from V and 8 bases from J, the gap between germline ends came to 19 bases. Germline V gene lookup returns CDR1 SGDLS and CDR2 YYNGEE. The CDR3 nucleotides read TGTGCCAGCAGCCCAGATGGGCAGATATCCGATGAGCAGTTCTTC. Protein sequence: CASSPDGQISDEQFF.

The chain joins TRBV5-6 to TRBJ1-4; D unclear. Germline V gives CDR1 SGHDT, CDR2 YYEEEE. The V end lost 6 bases, the J end lost 4 bases, and 16 bases lay between the germline ends. The CDR3 has 15 residues. CDR3 loop: CASIPRPPVNEKLFF. The CDR3 DNA sequence: TGTGCCAGCATCCCTCGACCCCCTGTTAATGAAAAACTGTTTTTT. Complete variable domain (other parts from reference TRBV5-6 and TRBJ1-4): DAGVTQSPTHLIKTRGQQVTLRCSPKSGHDTVSWYQQALGQGPQFIFQYYEEEERQRGNFPDRFSGHQFPNYSSELNVNALLLGDSALYLCASIPRPPVNEKLFFGSGTQLSVL.

The chain links TRBV5-1 to TRBJ1-2; D unresolved. The germline V gene has CDR1 SGHRS and CDR2 YFSETQ. Trimming removed 5 bases from V and 3 bases from J, with 11 bases in between. The CDR3 has 13 amino acids. The CDR3 nucleotides read TGCGCCAGCAGTCCCATTCGGGACTATGGCTACACCTTC. Its protein is CASSPIRDYGYTF.

Only a few counts were recorded for this clonotype. The chain combines TRBV20-1 with TRBJ1-1, with a tentative D call TRBD1 (5 bases). The CDR3 runs 13 residues. CDR1 is DFQATT, CDR2 SNEGSKA, per germline (reference sequence). V gave up 3 bases and J gave up 7 bases, with 15 bases separating them. CDR3 protein: CSASPGRPIEAFF. In DNA, the CDR3 is TGCAGTGCTAGTCCGGGACGACCCATTGAAGCTTTCTTT.

The rearrangement links TRBV2 to TRBJ1-2, with a possible D match to TRBD1 (5 bases). The CDR3 spans 11 residues. V gave up 7 bases and J gave up 11 bases, with 14 bases separating them. Germline CDR1 SNHLY, CDR2 FYNNEI. In nucleotides, the CDR3 is TGTGCCAGCATACAGGATCTCCGGTACACCTTC. It codes for CASIQDLRYTF.